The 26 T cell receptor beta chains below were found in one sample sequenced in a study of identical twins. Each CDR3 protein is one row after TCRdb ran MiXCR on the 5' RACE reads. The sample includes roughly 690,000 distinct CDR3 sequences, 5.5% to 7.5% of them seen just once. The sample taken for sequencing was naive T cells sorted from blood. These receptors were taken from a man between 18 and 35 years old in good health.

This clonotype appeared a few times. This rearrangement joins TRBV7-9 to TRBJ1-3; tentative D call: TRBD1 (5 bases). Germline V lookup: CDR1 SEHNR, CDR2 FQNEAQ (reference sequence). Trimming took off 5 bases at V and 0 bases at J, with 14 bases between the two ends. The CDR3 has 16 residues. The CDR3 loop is CASSDLGTLSGNTIYF. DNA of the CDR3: TGTGCCAGCAGCGATTTGGGGACCCTCTCTGGAAACACCATATATTTT. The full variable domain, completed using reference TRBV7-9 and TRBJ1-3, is DTGVSQNPRHKITKRGQNVTFRCDPISEHNRLYWYRQTLGQGPEFLTYFQNEAQLEKSRLLSDRFSAERPKGSFSTLEIQRTEQGDSAMYLCASSDLGTLSGNTIYFGEGSWLTVV.

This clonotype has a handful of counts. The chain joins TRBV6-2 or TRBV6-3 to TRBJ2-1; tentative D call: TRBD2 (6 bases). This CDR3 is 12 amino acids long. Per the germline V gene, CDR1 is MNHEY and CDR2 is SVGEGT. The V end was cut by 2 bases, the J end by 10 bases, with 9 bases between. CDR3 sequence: CASSYRRGEQFF. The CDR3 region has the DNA TGTGCCAGCAGTTACCGGAGGGGCGAGCAGTTCTTC.

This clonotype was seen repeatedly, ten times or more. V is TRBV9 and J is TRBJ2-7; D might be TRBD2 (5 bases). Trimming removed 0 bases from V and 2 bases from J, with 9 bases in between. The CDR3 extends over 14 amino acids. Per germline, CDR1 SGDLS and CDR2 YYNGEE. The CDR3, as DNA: TGTGCCAGCAGCGTAGGGACTGCCACCTACGAGCAGTACTTC. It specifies CASSVGTATYEQYF.

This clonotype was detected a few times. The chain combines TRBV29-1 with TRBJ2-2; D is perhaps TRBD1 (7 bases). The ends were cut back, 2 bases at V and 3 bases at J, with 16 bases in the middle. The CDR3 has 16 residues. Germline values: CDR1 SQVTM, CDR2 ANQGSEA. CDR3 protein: CSVESQGGPDTGELFF. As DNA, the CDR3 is TGCAGCGTTGAATCCCAGGGGGGACCAGACACCGGGGAGCTGTTTTTT.

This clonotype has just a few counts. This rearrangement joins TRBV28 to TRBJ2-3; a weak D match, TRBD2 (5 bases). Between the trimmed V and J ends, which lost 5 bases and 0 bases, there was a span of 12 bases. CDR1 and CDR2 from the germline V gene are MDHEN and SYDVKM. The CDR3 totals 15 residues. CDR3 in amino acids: CASSGVEASTDTQYF. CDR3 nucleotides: TGTGCCAGCAGTGGGGTGGAGGCTAGCACAGATACGCAGTATTTT.

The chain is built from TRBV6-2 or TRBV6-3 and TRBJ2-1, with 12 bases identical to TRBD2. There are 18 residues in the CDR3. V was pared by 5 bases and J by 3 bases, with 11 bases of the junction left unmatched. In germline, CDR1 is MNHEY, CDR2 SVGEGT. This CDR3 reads CASSKPLGLAGYYNEQFF. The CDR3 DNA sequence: TGTGCCAGCAGTAAACCGCTGGGACTAGCGGGTTACTACAATGAGCAGTTCTTC.

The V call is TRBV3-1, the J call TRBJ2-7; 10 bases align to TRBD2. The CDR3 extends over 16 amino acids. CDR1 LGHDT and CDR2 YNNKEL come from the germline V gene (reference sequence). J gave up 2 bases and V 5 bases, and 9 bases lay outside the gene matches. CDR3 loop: CASSSAGLAGAYEQYF. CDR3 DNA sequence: TGTGCCAGCAGCTCAGCCGGGCTAGCGGGAGCCTACGAGCAGTACTTC.

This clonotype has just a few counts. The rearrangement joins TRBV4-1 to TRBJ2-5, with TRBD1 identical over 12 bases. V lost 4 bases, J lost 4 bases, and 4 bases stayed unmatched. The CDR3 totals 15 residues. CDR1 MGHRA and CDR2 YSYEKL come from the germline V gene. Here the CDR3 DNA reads TGCGCCAGCAGCCCAGGGACAGGGGGCGGAGAGACCCAGTACTTC. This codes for CASSPGTGGGETQYF.

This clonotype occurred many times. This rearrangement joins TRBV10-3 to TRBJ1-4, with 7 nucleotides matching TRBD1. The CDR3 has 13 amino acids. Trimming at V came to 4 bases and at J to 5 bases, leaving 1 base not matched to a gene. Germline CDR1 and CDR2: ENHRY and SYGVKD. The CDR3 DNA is TGTGCCATCAGTGGGGACAGCAATGAAAAACTGTTTTTT. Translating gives CAISGDSNEKLFF.

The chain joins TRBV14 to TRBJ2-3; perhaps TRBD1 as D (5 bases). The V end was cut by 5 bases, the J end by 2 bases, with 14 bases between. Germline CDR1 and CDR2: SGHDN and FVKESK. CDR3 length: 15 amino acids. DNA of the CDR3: TGTGCCAGCAGCTCTCAGGGCGGATTCACAGATACGCAGTATTTT. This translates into CASSSQGGFTDTQYF.

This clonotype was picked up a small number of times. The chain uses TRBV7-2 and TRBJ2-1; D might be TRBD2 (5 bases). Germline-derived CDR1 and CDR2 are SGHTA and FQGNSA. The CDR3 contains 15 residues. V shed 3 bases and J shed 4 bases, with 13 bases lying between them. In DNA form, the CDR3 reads TGTGCCAGCAGCTTCGAGGGTGTCGGTTACAATGAGCAGTTCTTC. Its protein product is CASSFEGVGYNEQFF.

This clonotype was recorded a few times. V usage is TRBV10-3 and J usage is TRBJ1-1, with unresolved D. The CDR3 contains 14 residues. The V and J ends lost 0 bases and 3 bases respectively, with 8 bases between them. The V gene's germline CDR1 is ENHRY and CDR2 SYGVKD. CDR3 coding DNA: TGTGCCATCAGTGAGTCGAGGACCGACACTGAAGCTTTCTTT. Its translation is CAISESRTDTEAFF.

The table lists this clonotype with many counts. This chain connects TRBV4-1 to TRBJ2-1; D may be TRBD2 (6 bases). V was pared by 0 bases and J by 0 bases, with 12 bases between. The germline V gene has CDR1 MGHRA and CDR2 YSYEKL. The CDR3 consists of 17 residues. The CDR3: CASSQDFAGSSYNEQFF. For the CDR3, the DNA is TGCGCCAGCAGCCAAGATTTCGCGGGGAGCTCCTACAATGAGCAGTTCTTC.

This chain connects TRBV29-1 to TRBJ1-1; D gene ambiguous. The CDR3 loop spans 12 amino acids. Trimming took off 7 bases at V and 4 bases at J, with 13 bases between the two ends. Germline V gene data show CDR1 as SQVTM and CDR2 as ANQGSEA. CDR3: CSARNPGTEAFF. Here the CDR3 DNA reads TGCAGCGCCAGAAACCCGGGCACTGAAGCTTTCTTT. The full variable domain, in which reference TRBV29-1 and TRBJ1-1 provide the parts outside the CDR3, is SAVISQKPSRDICQRGTSLTIQCQVDSQVTMMFWYRQQPGQSLTLIATANQGSEATYESGFVIDKFPISRPNLTFSTLTVSNMSPEDSSIYLCSARNPGTEAFFGQGTRLTVV.

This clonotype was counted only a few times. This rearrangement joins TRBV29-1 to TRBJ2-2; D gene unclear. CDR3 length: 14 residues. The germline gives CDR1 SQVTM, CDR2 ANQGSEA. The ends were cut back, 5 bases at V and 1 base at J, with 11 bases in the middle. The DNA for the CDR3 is TGCAGCGTTCTCAGAGACAAGAACACCGGGGAGCTGTTTTTT. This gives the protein CSVLRDKNTGELFF.

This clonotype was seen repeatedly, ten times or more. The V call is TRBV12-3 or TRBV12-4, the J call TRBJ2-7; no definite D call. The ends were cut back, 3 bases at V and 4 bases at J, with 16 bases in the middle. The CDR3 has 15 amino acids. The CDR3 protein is CASSFRRNGDYEQYF. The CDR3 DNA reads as TGTGCCAGCAGTTTCAGGCGGAACGGAGATTACGAGCAGTACTTC.

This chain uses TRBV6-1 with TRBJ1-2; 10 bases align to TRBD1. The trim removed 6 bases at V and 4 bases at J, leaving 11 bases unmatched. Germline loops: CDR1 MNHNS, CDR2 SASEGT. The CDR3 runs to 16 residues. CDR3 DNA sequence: TGTGCCAGCAGATCCCCGAAGACAGGGGGCCTCTATGGCTACACCTTC. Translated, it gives CASRSPKTGGLYGYTF.

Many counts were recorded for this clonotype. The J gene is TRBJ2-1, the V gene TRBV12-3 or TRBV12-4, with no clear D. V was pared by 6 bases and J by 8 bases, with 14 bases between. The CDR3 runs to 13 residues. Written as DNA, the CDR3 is TGTGCCAGCAGGCCCCTGAATTCGGATGAGCAGTTCTTC. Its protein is CASRPLNSDEQFF.

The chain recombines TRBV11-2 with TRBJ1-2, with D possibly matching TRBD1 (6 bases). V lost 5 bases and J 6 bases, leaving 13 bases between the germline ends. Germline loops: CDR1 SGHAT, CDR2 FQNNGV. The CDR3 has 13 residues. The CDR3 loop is CASSKRGQNGYTF. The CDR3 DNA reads TGTGCCAGCAGCAAGCGGGGGCAAAATGGCTACACCTTC.

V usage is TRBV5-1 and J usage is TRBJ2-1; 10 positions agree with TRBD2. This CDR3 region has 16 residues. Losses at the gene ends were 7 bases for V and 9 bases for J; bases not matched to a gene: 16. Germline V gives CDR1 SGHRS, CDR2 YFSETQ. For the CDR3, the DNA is TGCGCCAGCCGTCCTAGCGGGAGAAAGGGCTGGGGTGAGCAGTTCTTC. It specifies CASRPSGRKGWGEQFF.

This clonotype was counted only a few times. The CDR3 loop reads CASSEFTSGSVNEQFF. Written as DNA, the CDR3 is TGTGCCAGCAGTGAATTTACTAGCGGGAGTGTCAATGAGCAGTTCTTC. The chain couples TRBV25-1 to TRBJ2-1, with 11 nucleotides matching TRBD2. V gave up 1 base and J gave up 6 bases; unmatched junction bases: 5. CDR3 length: 16 residues. Germline V gives CDR1 MGHDK, CDR2 SYGVNS.

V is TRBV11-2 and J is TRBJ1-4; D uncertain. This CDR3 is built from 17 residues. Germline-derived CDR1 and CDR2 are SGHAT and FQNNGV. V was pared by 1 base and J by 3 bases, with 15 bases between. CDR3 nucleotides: TGTGCCAGCAGCTTAGTAGGGTCGTTGGGAGCTAATGAAAAACTGTTTTTT. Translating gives CASSLVGSLGANEKLFF.

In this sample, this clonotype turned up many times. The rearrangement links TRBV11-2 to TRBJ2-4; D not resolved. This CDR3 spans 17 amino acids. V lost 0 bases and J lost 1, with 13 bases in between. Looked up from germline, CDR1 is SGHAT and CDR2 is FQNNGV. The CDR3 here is CASSLEIRVVAKNIQYF. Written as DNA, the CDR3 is TGTGCCAGCAGCTTAGAAATACGGGTGGTGGCCAAAAACATTCAGTACTTC.

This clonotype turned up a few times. The CDR3 spells CASSIERLSANTGELFF. Here the CDR3 DNA reads TGTGCCAGTAGTATAGAGAGACTGAGCGCGAACACCGGGGAGCTGTTTTTT. The chain joins TRBV19 to TRBJ2-2; D unresolved. Trimming shortened V by 0 bases and J by 0 bases, and 11 bases separated the two germline ends. The CDR3 sequence is 17 residues long. Germline V gene data show CDR1 as LNHDA and CDR2 as SQIVND (reference sequence).

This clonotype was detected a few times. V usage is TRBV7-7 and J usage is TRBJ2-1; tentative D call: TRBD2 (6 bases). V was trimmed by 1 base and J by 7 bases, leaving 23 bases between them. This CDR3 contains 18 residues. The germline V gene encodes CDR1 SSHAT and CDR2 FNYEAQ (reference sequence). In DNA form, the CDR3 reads TGTGCCAGCAGCTTAGAGTTGACGGGACTTGGAGGTGTTAATGAGCAGTTCTTC. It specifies CASSLELTGLGGVNEQFF.

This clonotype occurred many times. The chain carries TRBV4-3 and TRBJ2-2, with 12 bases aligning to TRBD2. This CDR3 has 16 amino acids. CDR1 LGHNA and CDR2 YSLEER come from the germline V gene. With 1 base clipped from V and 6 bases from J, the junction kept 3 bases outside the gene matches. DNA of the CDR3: TGCGCCAGCAGCCAAGGGACTAGCGGGATCCCCGGGGAGCTGTTTTTT. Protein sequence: CASSQGTSGIPGELFF.